These 7 T cell receptor beta chains were all obtained from the same sample, sequenced in a study of T cell responses to AZD1222 COVID-19 vaccine. Measured with immunoSEQ multiplex PCR; TCRdb has only the in-frame clones, and not every one. The sample has 150,000 to 200,000 clones; roughly 90% are singletons. The source was peripheral blood, collected on day 0 of AZD1222 vaccination. These receptors originate from an adult in good health.

V gene TRBV2 combines with J gene TRBJ2-2; 8 positions match TRBD1. The J segment lost 5 bases and the V segment lost 4 bases, leaving 15 bases of the junction unmatched. Germline values: CDR1 SNHLY, CDR2 FYNNEI. The CDR3 extends over 18 amino acids. The CDR3 nucleotides read TGTGCCAGCAGTGGCCCCCCAGGACAGGGATTCTGGACCGGGGAGCTGTTTTTT. The encoded protein is CASSGPPGQGFWTGELFF. Variable domain in full (rest from reference TRBV2 and TRBJ2-2): EPEVTQTPSHQVTQMGQEVILRCVPISNHLYFYWYRQILGQKVEFLVSFYNNEISEKSEIFDDQFSVERPDGSNFTLKIRSTKLEDSAMYFCASSGPPGQGFWTGELFFGEGSRLTVL.

This clone was detected only a few times. V is TRBV2 and J is TRBJ1-2; TRBD1 aligns across 8 bases. There are 12 residues in the CDR3. The V segment lost 6 bases and the J segment 8 bases; nucleotides outside the gene matches: 5. The germline V gene encodes CDR1 SNHLY and CDR2 FYNNEI. CDR3 loop: CASRGDRRGYTF. The DNA of the CDR3 is TGTGCCAGCAGGGGGGACAGGAGAGGCTACACCTTC.

V gene TRBV7-9 combines with J gene TRBJ1-2; a possible D gene is TRBD1 (5 bases). CDR3 length equals 14 residues. The ends were cut back, 3 bases at V and 2 bases at J, with 10 bases in the middle. In germline, CDR1 is SEHNR, CDR2 FQNEAQ (reference sequence). The CDR3 sequence: CASSFPDRNYGYTF. For the CDR3, the DNA is TGTGCCAGCAGCTTCCCCGACAGAAACTATGGCTACACCTTC.

The chain is built from TRBV7-9 and TRBJ1-5; the D is unclear. Germline V gives CDR1 SEHNR, CDR2 FQNEAQ (reference sequence). V dropped 1 base and J dropped 1 base, with 5 bases sitting between them. This CDR3 comprises 14 residues. CDR3 protein: CASSLDSSNQPQHF. CDR3 DNA sequence: TGTGCCAGCAGCTTAGATTCAAGCAATCAGCCCCAGCATTTT. Complete variable domain (other parts from reference TRBV7-9 and TRBJ1-5): DTGVSQNPRHKITKRGQNVTFRCDPISEHNRLYWYRQTLGQGPEFLTYFQNEAQLEKSRLLSDRFSAERPKGSFSTLEIQRTEQGDSAMYLCASSLDSSNQPQHFGDGTRLSIL.

This clone was counted once. The J gene is TRBJ1-1, the V gene TRBV28; D not certain. CDR1 and CDR2 from the germline V gene are MDHEN and SYDVKM. This CDR3 contains 11 residues. CDR3 bases: TGTGGCGTCACTGGGAACACTGAAGCTTTCTTT. It is translated as CGVTGNTEAFF.

The chain uses TRBV5-1 and TRBJ1-1; 7 nucleotides line up with TRBD1. Germline CDR1 SGHRS, CDR2 YFSETQ. V lost 2 bases and J lost 11; bases outside the gene matches: 6. This CDR3 is 12 amino acids long. In DNA form, the CDR3 reads TGCGCCAGCAGCTTCGAAGGGGGCTCGGCTTTCTTT. Its translation: CASSFEGGSAFF.

This chain joins TRBV6-2 or TRBV6-3 and TRBJ2-1, with 11 positions matching TRBD2. V lost 5 bases to trimming and J lost 1 base; unmatched junction nucleotides: 4. CDR1 is MNHEY and CDR2 is SVGEGT in the germline V gene. The CDR3 covers 16 residues. The CDR3 protein is CASSTRLAGSYNEQFF. CDR3 coding DNA: TGTGCCAGCAGTACGAGACTAGCGGGATCCTACAATGAGCAGTTCTTC.